The clone carrying this T cell receptor (beta chain) was seen repeatedly, ten times or more. Germline trimming cut 6 bases from V and 8 bases from J; bases unmatched to any gene: 1. The CDR3 has 12 residues. The data stem from a study of early T cells in non-severe SARS-CoV-2 infection. Whole-study context: Chains from this unsorted whole-blood bulk RNA could not be paired.

Individually, cDNA molecules had unique molecular identifiers attached to them. TCRdb recomputed calls from the 5' RACE reads with MiXCR, one row per CDR3 protein. The profile covers some 19,000 distinct CDR3 sequences, with roughly 4.4% appearing a single time and around 7.3% taken by the ten largest. The genes are TRBV12-3 or TRBV12-4 and TRBJ1-2; TRBD1 aligns across 12 bases. Sequencing used whole blood. This TCR derives from an adult who was a healthcare worker with PCR-confirmed SARS-CoV-2 infection or an uninfected control (not recorded which). The CDR3 spells CASSGTGGGYTF. CDR3 DNA: TGTGCCAGCAGCGGGACAGGGGGCGGCTACACCTTC.